This entry is about one T cell receptor (beta chain). Its antigen is currently unknown. TCRdb keeps only in-frame clones here, not all; method: immunoSEQ multiplex PCR. The sample has 350,000 to 550,000 clones; roughly nine tenths are singletons. This sample was included in a study of Ad26.COV2.S vaccination and SARS-CoV-2 variants. Study results and limitations: The TCR breadth and depth analyses may have produced an underestimate of total T cell responses. Across vaccine and placebo recipients, the breadth of non-spike TCRs was similar.

Treatment reported: 15 to 20 received Ad26.COV2.S at low or high dose, single or two shots; about 5 received placebo; per-sample allocation not given. The investigators took samples on day 63 after the first vaccine or placebo injection. Germline trimming cut 4 bases from V and 0 bases from J; bases unmatched to any gene: 3. The CDR3 runs to 15 residues. Germline CDR1 is MNHEY and CDR2 is SVGAGI. The clonotype comes from a person aged 18-65 years who received the Ad26.COV2.S COVID-19 vaccine or a placebo. This specimen consisted of peripheral blood, obtained in a trial of Ad26.COV2.S vaccine versus placebo. The gene calls are TRBV6-5 and TRBJ2-3; 8 bases fit TRBD2. The CDR3 sequence: CASSWIAGSTDTQYF. The CDR3, as DNA: TGTGCCAGCAGTTGGATAGCGGGAAGCACAGATACGCAGTATTTT.